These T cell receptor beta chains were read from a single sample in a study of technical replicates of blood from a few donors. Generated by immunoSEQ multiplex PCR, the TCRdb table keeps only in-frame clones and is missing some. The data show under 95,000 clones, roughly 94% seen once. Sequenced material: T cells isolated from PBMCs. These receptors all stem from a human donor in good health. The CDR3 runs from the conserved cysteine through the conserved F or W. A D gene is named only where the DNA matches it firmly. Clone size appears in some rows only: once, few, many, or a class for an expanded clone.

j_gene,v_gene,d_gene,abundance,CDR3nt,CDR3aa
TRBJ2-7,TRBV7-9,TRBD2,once,TGTGCCAGCAGCTTAGCCGGCGGGAGGGCCTACGAGCAGTACTTC,CASSLAGGRAYEQYF
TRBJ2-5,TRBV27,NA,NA,TGTGCCAGCAGGAGAGGACTTCAAGAGACCCAGTACTTC,CASRRGLQETQYF
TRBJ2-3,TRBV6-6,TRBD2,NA,TGTGCCAGCAGTTACCACAGAAGCGGGAGCGCAGATACGCAGTATTTT,CASSYHRSGSADTQYF
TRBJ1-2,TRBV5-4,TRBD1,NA,TGTGCCAGCTTTACCGGGACAGGGACTTTCTATGGCTACACCTTC,CASFTGTGTFYGYTF
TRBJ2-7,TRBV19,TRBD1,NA,TGTGCCAGTAGTATATTCGGTCAGGGGGAGGAGCAGTACTTC,CASSIFGQGEEQYF
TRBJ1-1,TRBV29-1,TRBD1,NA,TGCAGCGCGGACAGGGACAAGCTGAACACTGAAGCTTTCTTT,CSADRDKLNTEAFF
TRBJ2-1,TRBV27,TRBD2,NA,TGTGCCAGCAGTTGGAGACTAGCGGGGGGGCCCGAGCAGTTCTTC,CASSWRLAGGPEQFF
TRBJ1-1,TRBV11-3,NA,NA,TGTGCCAGCAGCTCCGTAGGGAGGGGACGACAGGTTGTTGAAGCTTTCTTT,CASSSVGRGRQVVEAFF
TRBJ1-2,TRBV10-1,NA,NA,TGCGCCAGCAGTGCAGGGTTGGACTATGGCTACACCTTC,CASSAGLDYGYTF
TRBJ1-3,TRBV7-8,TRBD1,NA,TGTGCCAGCAGCTTAGCCCATGGTTGGGGGACAGGGATTGGAAACACCATATATTTT,CASSLAHGWGTGIGNTIYF
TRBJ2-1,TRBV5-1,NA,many,TGCGCCAGCCATAGGAGCGATTATAGCTCCTACAATGAGCAGTTCTTC,CASHRSDYSSYNEQFF
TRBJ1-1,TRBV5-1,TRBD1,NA,TGCGCCAGCAGCTTGGGGGACAGGGCGGAATCTGAAGCTTTCTTT,CASSLGDRAESEAFF
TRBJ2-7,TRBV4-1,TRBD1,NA,TGCGCCAGCAGCCAACCTAGGGGGGGGACAGGGGGTAAAGTGGCCTACGAGCAGTACTTC,CASSQPRGGTGGKVAYEQYF
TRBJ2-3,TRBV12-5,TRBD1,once,TGTGCTAGTGGTTTGGTAAGAACAGGGGTAAGCACAGATACGCAGTATTTT,CASGLVRTGVSTDTQYF
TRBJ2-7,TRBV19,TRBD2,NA,TGTGCCAGTAGTATAGCCCCGGGAGGGGCTCTAGACGAGCAGTACTTC,CASSIAPGGALDEQYF
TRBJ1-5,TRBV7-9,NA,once,TGTGCCAGCAGCTTTTCCGGGGATCAGCCCCAGCATTTT,CASSFSGDQPQHF
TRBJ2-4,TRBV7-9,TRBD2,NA,TGTGCCAGCAGCGGGGAGGGACTAGCCAAAAACATTCAGTACTTC,CASSGEGLAKNIQYF
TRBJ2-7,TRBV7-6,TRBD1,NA,TGTGCCAGCAGCTTAGCGTTACGGGACAGGACCTACGAGCAGTACTTC,CASSLALRDRTYEQYF
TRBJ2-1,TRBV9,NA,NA,TGTGCCAGCAGCGTAGGACGAAAGGGGCTTGAGCAGTTCTTC,CASSVGRKGLEQFF
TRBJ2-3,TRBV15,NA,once,TGTGCCACCAGCCGCGCAGGCGTAGGAACACCCCGAGATACGCAGTATTTT,CATSRAGVGTPRDTQYF
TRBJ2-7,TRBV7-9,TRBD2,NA,TGTGCCAGCAGCCTGGGACTAGCGGGAGGGTCCTACGAGCAGTACTTC,CASSLGLAGGSYEQYF
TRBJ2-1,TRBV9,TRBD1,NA,TGTGCCAGCAGCGAACAGGGGGACTCCTACAATGAGCAGTTCTTC,CASSEQGDSYNEQFF
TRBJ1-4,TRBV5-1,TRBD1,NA,TGCGCCAGCAGCGGACAGGGGGCGCAGGGTGAAAAACTGTTTTTT,CASSGQGAQGEKLFF
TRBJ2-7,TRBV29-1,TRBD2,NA,TGCAGCGTCGCTCTAGCGGGCTACGAGCAGTACTTC,CSVALAGYEQYF
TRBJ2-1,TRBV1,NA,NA,TGCACCAGCAGCGGTAGACAGGGTCACGGGGAATGGGATGAGCAGTTCTTC,CTSSGRQGHGEWDEQFF
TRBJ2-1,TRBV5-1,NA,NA,TGCGCCAGCAGCTTGAGTCCAGGGAACAATGAGCAGTTCTTC,CASSLSPGNNEQFF
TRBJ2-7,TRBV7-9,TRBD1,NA,TGTGCCAGCAGCCCAGTCCACGGGACAGGGGGCGGGTACGAGCAGTACTTC,CASSPVHGTGGGYEQYF
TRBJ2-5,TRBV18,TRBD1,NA,TGTGCCAGCTCACCACAGGGACAGCCGAGGGAGACCCAGTACTTC,CASSPQGQPRETQYF
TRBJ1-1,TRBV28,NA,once,TGTGCCAGCTACCCAGGGGACGGAGGCGCTTTGAGGGAGAACACTGAAGCTTTCTTT,CASYPGDGGALRENTEAFF
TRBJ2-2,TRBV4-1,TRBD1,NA,TGCGCCAGCAGCCGCTTGGGACAGGGGAACACCGGGGAGCTGTTTTTT,CASSRLGQGNTGELFF
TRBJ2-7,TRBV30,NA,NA,TGTGCCTGGAGTGCCCCCTCTAGTCTCTACGAGCAGTACTTC,CAWSAPSSLYEQYF
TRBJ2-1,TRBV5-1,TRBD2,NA,TGCGCCAGCAGCTTGGTTTGGGCTAGCGGAAATGAGCAGTTCTTC,CASSLVWASGNEQFF
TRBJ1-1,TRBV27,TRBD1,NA,TGTGCCAGCAGTCCAGGGACAGATATGAACACTGAAGCTTTCTTT,CASSPGTDMNTEAFF
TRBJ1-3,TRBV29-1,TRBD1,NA,TGCAGCGGGGAGACAGGGTCTGGAAACACCATATATTTT,CSGETGSGNTIYF
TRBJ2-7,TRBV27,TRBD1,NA,TGTGCCAGCAGTTTCGAGGGGGCGGGCGAGCAGTACTTC,CASSFEGAGEQYF
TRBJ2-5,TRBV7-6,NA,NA,TGTGCCAGCAGCTTAGCGCTACGGGAGACCCAGTACTTC,CASSLALRETQYF
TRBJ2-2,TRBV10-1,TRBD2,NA,TGCGCCAGCAGATCTGGGCTTAGCGGGGTCACCGGGGAGCTGTTTTTT,CASRSGLSGVTGELFF
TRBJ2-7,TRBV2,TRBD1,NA,TGTGCCAGCATTAGCCGGGACAGCAACTACGAGCAGTACTTC,CASISRDSNYEQYF
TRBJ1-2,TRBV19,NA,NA,TGTGCCAGTAGCAGGGGCCCCGGCTATGGCTACACCTTC,CASSRGPGYGYTF
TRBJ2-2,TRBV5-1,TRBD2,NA,TGCGCCAGCAGCGGAAGCGGGGGTAGGGAGCTGTTTTTT,CASSGSGGRELFF
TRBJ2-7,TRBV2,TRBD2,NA,TGTGCCAGCAGACTTACTAGCGGGAGCTCCTACGAGCAGTACTTC,CASRLTSGSSYEQYF
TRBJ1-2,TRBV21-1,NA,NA,TGTGCCAGCAAAAAGGGTGGGGGGTTATGTGGCTACACCTTC,CASKKGGGLCGYTF
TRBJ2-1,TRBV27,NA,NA,TGTGCCAGCAGTTTAGGAGGGGACCAGACCTACTATGAGCAGTTCTTC,CASSLGGDQTYYEQFF
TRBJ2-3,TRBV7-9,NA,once,TGTGCCAGCAGCGACGAAAGGCGTTTCAGGGAAGATAGCACAGATACGCAGTATTTT,CASSDERRFREDSTDTQYF
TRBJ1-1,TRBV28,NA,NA,TGTGCCAGCAGTTTAGGGGGGTCGGGGAACACTGAAGCTTCCTTT,CASSLGGSGNTEASF
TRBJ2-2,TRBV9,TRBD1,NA,TGTGCCAGCAGCGTCGGGACAGGGGGCTTAGGCGGGGAGCTGTTTTTT,CASSVGTGGLGGELFF
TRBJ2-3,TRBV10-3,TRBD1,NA,TGTGCCATCAGTGAGTCTGGGGACAGTCGGCGAGATACGCAGTATTTT,CAISESGDSRRDTQYF